Described below is a single T cell receptor beta chain sequence and its context. The antigen remains unidentified. Here immunoSEQ multiplex PCR was the method, and the copy in TCRdb shows in-frame clones only, minus some. The sample carries over 10,000 clones, more than 65% recorded once. This entry comes from a study of tumor-infiltrating lymphocytes in localized non-small cell lung cancer. About the research overall: Resected tumor was paired with non-adjacent uninvolved lung from the same patient.

Study outcomes and limitations: Tumor T-cell fraction from TCR sequencing was not associated with recurrence-free survival (p = 0.61).

The ends were cut back, 4 bases at V and 7 bases at J, with 13 bases in the middle. CDR1 is MNHNS and CDR2 is SASEGT in the germline V gene. The CDR3 is made up of 14 amino acids. This sequence originates from a human donor with non-small cell lung cancer. The gene calls are TRBV6-1 and TRBJ1-4, with D possibly matching TRBD1 (5 bases). The sequenced sample consisted of lung tumor tissue. The CDR3 nucleotides read TGTGCCAGCAGTGTACAAAGCGGGACTGAAAAACTGTTTTTT. This gives the protein CASSVQSGTEKLFF.